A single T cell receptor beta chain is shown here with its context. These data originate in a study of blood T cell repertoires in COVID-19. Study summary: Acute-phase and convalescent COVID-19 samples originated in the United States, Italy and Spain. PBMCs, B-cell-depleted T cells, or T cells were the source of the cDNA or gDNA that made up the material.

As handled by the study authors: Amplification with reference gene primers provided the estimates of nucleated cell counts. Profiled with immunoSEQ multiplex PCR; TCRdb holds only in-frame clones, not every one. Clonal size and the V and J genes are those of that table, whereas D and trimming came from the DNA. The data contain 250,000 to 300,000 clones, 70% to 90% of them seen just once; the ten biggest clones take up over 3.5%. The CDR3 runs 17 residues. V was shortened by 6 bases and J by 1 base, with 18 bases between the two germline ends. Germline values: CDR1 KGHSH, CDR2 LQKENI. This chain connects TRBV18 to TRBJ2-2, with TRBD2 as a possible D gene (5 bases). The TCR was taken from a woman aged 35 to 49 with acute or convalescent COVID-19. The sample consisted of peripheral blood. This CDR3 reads CASSRGPGRKNTGELFF. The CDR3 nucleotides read TGTGCCAGCTCGCGTGGACCGGGAAGAAAGAACACCGGGGAGCTGTTTTTT.